The source of this TCR beta chain is a study of molecular identifiers for immune sequencing clone quantification. This CDR3 comprises 14 residues. V was pared by 5 bases and J by 4 bases, with 1 base of the junction left unmatched. Germline CDR1 SGDLS, CDR2 YYNGEE. TCRdb redid the calling of the PCR reads with MiXCR, one entry per CDR3 protein. Altogether some 650,000 distinct CDR3 sequences are present, 15% to 20% being singletons, with the ten largest covering roughly 0.83%. The specimen sequenced was naive CD8+ T cells from blood, with Jurkat cell RNA spiked in. Indicated subset: FACS-sorted CD8+CD4-CCR7+CD45RA+ naive T cells. The clonotype comes from a human donor in good health. Some libraries in this study had Jurkat cell RNA spiked in. V and J are TRBV9 and TRBJ2-2; 11 bases line up with TRBD1. The CDR3 loop reads CASRGQGGTGELFF. In nucleotides, the CDR3 is TGTGCCAGCAGGGGACAGGGGGGCACCGGGGAGCTGTTTTTT.